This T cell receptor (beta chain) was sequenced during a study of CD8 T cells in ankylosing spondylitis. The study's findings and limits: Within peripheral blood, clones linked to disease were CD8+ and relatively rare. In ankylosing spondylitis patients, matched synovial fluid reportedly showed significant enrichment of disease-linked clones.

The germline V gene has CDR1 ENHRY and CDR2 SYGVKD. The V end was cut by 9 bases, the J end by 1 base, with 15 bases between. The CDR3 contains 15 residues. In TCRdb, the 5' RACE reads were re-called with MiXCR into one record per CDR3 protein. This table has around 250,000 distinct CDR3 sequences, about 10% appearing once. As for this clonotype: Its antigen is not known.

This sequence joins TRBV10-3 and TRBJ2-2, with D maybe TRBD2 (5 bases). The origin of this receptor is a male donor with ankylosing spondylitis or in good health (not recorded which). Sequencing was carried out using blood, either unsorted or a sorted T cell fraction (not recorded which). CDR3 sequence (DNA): TGTGCCATTCAAGAGACCCGGGGGAACACCGGGGAGCTGTTTTTT. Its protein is CAIQETRGNTGELFF.